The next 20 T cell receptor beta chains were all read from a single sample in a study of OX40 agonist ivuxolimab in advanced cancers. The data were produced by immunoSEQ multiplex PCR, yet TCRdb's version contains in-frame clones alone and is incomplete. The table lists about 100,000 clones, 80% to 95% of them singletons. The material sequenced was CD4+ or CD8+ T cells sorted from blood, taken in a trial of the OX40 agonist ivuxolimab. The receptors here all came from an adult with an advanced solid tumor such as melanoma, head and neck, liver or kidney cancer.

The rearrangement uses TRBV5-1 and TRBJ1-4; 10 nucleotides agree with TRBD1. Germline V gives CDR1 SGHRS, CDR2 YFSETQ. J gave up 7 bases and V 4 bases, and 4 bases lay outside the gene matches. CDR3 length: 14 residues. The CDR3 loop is CASSLRTGGEKLFF. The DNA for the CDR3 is TGCGCCAGCAGCCTCCGGACAGGGGGTGAAAAACTGTTTTTT.

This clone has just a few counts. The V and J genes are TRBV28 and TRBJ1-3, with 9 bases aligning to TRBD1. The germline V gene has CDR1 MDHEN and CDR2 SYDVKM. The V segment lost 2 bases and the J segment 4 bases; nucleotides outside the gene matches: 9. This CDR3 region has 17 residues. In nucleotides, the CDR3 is TGTGCCAGCAGTTTAGCACTACAGGGGGCTTACGGAAACACCATATATTTT. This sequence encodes CASSLALQGAYGNTIYF.

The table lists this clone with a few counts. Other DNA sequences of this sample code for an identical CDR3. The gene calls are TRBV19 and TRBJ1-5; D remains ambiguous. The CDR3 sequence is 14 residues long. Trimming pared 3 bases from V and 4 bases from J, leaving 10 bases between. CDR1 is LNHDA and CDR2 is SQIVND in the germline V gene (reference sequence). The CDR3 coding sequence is TGTGCCAGTAGTATTGAGGGTGGGAATCAGCCCCAGCATTTT. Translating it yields CASSIEGGNQPQHF.

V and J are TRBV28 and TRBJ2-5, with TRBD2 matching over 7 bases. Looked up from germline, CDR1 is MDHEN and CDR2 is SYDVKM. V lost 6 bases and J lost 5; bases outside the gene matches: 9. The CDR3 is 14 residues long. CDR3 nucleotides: TGTGCCAGCAGCCTAGGACTAGTCTTGGAGACCCAGTACTTC. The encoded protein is CASSLGLVLETQYF.

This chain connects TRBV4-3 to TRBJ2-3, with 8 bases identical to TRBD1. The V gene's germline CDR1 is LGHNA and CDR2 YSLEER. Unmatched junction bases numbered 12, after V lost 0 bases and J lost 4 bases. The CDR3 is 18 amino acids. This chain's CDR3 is CASSQDISWTGRPDTQYF. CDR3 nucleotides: TGCGCCAGCAGCCAAGATATTTCATGGACAGGGCGTCCAGATACGCAGTATTTT.

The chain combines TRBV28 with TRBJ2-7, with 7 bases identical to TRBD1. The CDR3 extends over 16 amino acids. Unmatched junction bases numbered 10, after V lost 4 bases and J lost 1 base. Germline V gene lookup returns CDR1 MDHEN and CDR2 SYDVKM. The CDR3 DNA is TGTGCCAGCAGTTCCTTGCCGGGACAGAGTTCCTACGAGCAGTACTTC. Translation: CASSSLPGQSSYEQYF.

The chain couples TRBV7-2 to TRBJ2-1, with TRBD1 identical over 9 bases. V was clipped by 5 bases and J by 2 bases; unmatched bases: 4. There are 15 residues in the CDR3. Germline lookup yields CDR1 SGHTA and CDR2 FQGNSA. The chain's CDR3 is CASSLDRGAYNEQFF. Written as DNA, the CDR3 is TGTGCCAGCAGCCTAGACAGGGGGGCCTACAATGAGCAGTTCTTC.

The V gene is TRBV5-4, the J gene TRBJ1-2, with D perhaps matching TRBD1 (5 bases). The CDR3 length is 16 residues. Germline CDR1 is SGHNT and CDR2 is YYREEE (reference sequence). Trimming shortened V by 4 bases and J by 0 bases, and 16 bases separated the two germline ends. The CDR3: CASSPYAGTSNYGYTF. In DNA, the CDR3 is TGTGCCAGCAGCCCTTACGCAGGGACGTCTAACTATGGCTACACCTTC.

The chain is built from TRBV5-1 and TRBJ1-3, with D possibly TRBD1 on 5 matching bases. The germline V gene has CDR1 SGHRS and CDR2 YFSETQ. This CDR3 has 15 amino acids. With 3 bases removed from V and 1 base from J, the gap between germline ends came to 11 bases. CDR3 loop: CASSSLTGSGNTIYF. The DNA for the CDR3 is TGCGCCAGCAGCTCGCTAACAGGTTCTGGAAACACCATATATTTT.

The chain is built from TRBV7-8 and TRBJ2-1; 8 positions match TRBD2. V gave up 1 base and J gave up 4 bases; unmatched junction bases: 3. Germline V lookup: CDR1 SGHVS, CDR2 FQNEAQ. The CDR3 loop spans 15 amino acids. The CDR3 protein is CASSLVAGGYNEQFF. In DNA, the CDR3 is TGTGCCAGCAGCTTAGTTGCGGGAGGATACAATGAGCAGTTCTTC.

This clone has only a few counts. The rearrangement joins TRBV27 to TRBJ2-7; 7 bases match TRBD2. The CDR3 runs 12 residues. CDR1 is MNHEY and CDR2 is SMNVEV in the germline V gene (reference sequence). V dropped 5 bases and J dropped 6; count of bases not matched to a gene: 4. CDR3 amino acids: CASSTSVSEQYF. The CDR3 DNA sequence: TGTGCCAGCAGTACTAGCGTGAGCGAGCAGTACTTC.

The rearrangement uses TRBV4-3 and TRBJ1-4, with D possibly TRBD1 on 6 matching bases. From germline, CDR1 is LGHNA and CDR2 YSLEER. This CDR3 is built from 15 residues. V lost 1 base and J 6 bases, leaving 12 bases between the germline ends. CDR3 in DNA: TGCGCCAGCAGCCAAGTGCCAGGGGAATATGAAAAACTGTTTTTT. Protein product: CASSQVPGEYEKLFF.

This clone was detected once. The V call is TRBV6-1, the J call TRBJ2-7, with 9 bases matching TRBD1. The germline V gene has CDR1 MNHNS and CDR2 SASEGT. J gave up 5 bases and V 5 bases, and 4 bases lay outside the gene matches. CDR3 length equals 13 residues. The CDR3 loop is CASSSRDRDEQYF. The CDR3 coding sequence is TGTGCCAGCAGTTCCCGGGACAGGGACGAGCAGTACTTC.

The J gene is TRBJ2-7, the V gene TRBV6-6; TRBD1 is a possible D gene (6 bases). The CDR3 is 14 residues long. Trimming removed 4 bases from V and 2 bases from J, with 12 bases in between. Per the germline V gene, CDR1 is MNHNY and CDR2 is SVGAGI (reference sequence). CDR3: CASSFPGTPYEQYF. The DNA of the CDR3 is TGTGCCAGCAGTTTTCCCGGGACACCCTACGAGCAGTACTTC.

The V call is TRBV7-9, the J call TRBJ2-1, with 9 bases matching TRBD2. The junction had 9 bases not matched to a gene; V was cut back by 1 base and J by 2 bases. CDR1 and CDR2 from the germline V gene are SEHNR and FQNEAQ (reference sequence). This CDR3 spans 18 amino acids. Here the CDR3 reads CASSLGFLAGVTYNEQFF. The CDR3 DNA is TGTGCCAGCAGCTTAGGGTTTTTAGCGGGAGTAACCTACAATGAGCAGTTCTTC.

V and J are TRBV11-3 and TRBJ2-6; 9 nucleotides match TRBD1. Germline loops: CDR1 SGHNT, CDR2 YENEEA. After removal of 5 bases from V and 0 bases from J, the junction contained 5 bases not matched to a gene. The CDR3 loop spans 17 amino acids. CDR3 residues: CASSNRGRSSGANVLTF. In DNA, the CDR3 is TGTGCCAGCAGCAACAGGGGGCGAAGCTCTGGGGCCAACGTCCTGACTTTC.

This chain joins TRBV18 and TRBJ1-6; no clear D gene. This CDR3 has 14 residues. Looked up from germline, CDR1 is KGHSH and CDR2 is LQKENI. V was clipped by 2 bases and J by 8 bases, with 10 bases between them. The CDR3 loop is CASSPKGEDSPLHF. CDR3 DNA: TGTGCCAGCTCACCAAAGGGAGAGGATTCACCCCTCCACTTT.

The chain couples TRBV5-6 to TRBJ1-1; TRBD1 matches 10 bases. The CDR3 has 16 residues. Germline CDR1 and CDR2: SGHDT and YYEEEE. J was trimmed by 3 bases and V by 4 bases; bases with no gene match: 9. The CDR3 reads CASSTSGTGAYTEAFF. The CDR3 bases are TGTGCCAGCAGCACCTCCGGGACAGGGGCCTACACTGAAGCTTTCTTT.

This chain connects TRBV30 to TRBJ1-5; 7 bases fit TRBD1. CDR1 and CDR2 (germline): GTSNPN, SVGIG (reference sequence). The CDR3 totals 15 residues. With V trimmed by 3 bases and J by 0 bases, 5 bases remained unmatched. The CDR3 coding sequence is TGTGCCTGGAGCGCTGGGACAGCTAGCAATCAGCCCCAGCATTTT. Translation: CAWSAGTASNQPQHF.

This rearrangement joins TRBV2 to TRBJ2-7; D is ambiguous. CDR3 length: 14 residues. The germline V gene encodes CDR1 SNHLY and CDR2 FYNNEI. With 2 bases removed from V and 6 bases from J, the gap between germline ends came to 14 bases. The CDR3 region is CASSEQALIGEQYF. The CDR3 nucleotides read TGTGCCAGCAGTGAACAGGCTTTAATCGGCGAGCAGTACTTC.